The 15 T cell receptor beta chains below all came from one sample that was sequenced in a study of metastatic and nonmetastatic thyroid tumors. No treatment of any kind had been given to any patient before thyroid surgery. TCRdb redid the clone calls on the PCR reads using MiXCR. The top ten hold approximately 3% of the sample, which has roughly 48,000 clones, approximately 17% seen once. Sequencing was done on a sample of blood. These receptors originate from a female donor with papillary thyroid cancer or a benign thyroid nodule (not recorded which). Some clones in this sample may be carry-over from other donors' samples.

The rearrangement joins TRBV20-1 to TRBJ2-7; 8 bases are a match to TRBD2. Trimming removed 4 bases from V and 1 base from J; junction bases left unmatched: 3. From germline, CDR1 is DFQATT and CDR2 SNEGSKA (reference sequence). The CDR3 loop spans 13 amino acids. CDR3 sequence reads: CSATSGWSYEQYF. As DNA, the CDR3 is TGCAGTGCTACTAGCGGGTGGTCCTACGAGCAGTACTTC.

There are many counts of this clone. The chain employs TRBV20-1 and TRBJ2-7; D is perhaps TRBD2 (5 bases). Germline CDR1 reads DFQATT; CDR2 reads SNEGSKA (reference sequence). This CDR3 spans 13 amino acids. The V end was cut by 5 bases, the J end by 2 bases, with 13 bases between. The DNA for the CDR3 is TGCAGTGCTCCCCGAGGGTATACCTACGAGCAGTACTTC. Its translation is CSAPRGYTYEQYF.

This clone was observed many times. The gene calls are TRBV4-1 and TRBJ2-7; 7 bases are a match to TRBD2. Trimming removed 5 bases from V and 0 bases from J; junction bases left unmatched: 10. The CDR3 runs to 16 residues. In germline, CDR1 is MGHRA, CDR2 YSYEKL. The CDR3: CASSRTREGLSYEQYF. In nucleotides, the CDR3 is TGCGCCAGCAGCAGGACCAGGGAGGGACTCTCCTACGAGCAGTACTTC.

This clone has ten or more counts. This chain connects TRBV9 to TRBJ2-1, with D tentatively TRBD1 (6 bases). V dropped 3 bases and J dropped 5 bases, with 9 bases sitting between them. The CDR3 is 13 residues long. Germline lookup yields CDR1 SGDLS and CDR2 YYNGEE. CDR3 in amino acids: CASSEGVDNEQFF. The DNA for the CDR3 is TGTGCCAGCAGCGAGGGGGTTGACAATGAGCAGTTCTTC.

In its sample, this clone was seen a few times. Possible read error: a much larger clone is one base away. The chain employs TRBV10-2 and TRBJ2-1; 10 bases agree with TRBD2. Trimming removed 7 bases from V and 5 bases from J; junction bases left unmatched: 11. The CDR3 has 16 amino acids. Per the germline V gene, CDR1 is WSHSY and CDR2 is SAAADI. The CDR3 sequence: CASILLAGVGNNEQFF. CDR3 bases: TGCGCCAGCATTCTCCTAGCGGGAGTCGGGAACAATGAGCAGTTCTTC.

This clone was seen at least ten times. The V gene is TRBV6-1, the J gene TRBJ1-1; D might be TRBD1 (5 bases). With 5 bases removed from V and 4 bases from J, the gap between germline ends came to 11 bases. Germline-derived CDR1 and CDR2 are MNHNS and SASEGT. This CDR3 has 13 residues. The CDR3 sequence: CASSYEGITEAFF. CDR3 DNA sequence: TGTGCCAGCAGTTATGAGGGGATCACTGAAGCTTTCTTT.

This clone occurred many times. The rearrangement joins TRBV6-1 to TRBJ2-7; TRBD1 matches at 9 bases. Germline V CDR1 and CDR2: MNHNS, SASEGT. The CDR3 sequence is 13 residues long. V dropped 6 bases and J dropped 6; count of bases not matched to a gene: 6. CDR3 bases: TGTGCCAGCAGGGATAGGACAGGGGCCGAGCAGTACTTC. This encodes CASRDRTGAEQYF.

In this sample, this clone turned up many times. The chain joins TRBV20-1 to TRBJ2-1, with 11 bases fitting TRBD2. V gave up 5 bases and J gave up 7 bases; unmatched junction bases: 4. The CDR3 runs to 13 residues. CDR1 DFQATT and CDR2 SNEGSKA come from the germline V gene (reference sequence). Written as DNA, the CDR3 is TGCAGTGCTTCGACTAGCGGGAAGAATGAGCAGTTCTTC. It codes for CSASTSGKNEQFF.

This clone was observed many times. The chain joins TRBV12-3 or TRBV12-4 to TRBJ2-7; the match to TRBD1 covers 7 bases. The CDR3 totals 16 residues. The J segment lost 4 bases and the V segment lost 3 bases, leaving 12 bases of the junction unmatched. The CDR3 is CASSFYTQGSLYEQYF. CDR3 nucleotide sequence: TGTGCCAGCAGTTTTTACACACAGGGGTCTCTTTACGAGCAGTACTTC.

The chain uses TRBV4-1 and TRBJ2-7; TRBD2 matches 9 bases. Trimming removed 4 bases from V and 0 bases from J; junction bases left unmatched: 10. CDR1 MGHRA and CDR2 YSYEKL come from the germline V gene. The CDR3 loop spans 17 amino acids. For the CDR3, the DNA is TGCGCCAGCAGCCGTTATCCTAGCGGGGCAGACTCCTACGAGCAGTACTTC. It translates to CASSRYPSGADSYEQYF.

This clone appeared many times. The chain recombines TRBV27 with TRBJ1-5; D gene unclear. CDR3 length: 14 residues. Germline loops: CDR1 MNHEY, CDR2 SMNVEV (reference sequence). V lost 5 bases and J 0 bases, leaving 8 bases between the germline ends. CDR3 coding DNA: TGTGCCAGCAGTCTCGGATATAGCAATCAGCCCCAGCATTTT. This translates into CASSLGYSNQPQHF.

J is TRBJ1-5 and V is TRBV6-1; no clear D. The CDR3 has 13 residues. Between the trimmed V and J ends, which lost 6 bases and 3 bases, there was a span of 9 bases. Germline V lookup: CDR1 MNHNS, CDR2 SASEGT. CDR3 loop: CASRAGNNQPQHF. CDR3 in DNA: TGTGCCAGCAGGGCGGGGAACAATCAGCCCCAGCATTTT.

The table lists this clone with many counts. The chain couples TRBV15 to TRBJ2-3; no reliable D call. Trimming took 0 bases from V and 4 from J, leaving 11 bases between them. The germline gives CDR1 LNHNV, CDR2 YYDKDF (reference sequence). The length of the CDR3 is 15 residues. CDR3 protein: CATSRDTPLSDTQYF. CDR3 DNA: TGTGCCACCAGCAGAGATACCCCCCTCTCAGATACGCAGTATTTT.

This clone was seen repeatedly, ten times or more. This sequence joins TRBV3-1 and TRBJ1-5; D is perhaps TRBD1 (5 bases). The CDR3 has 14 residues. The V gene's germline CDR1 is LGHDT and CDR2 YNNKEL (reference sequence). V lost 3 bases and J lost 2, with 8 bases in between. The CDR3 loop reads CASSHRVGNQPQHF. For the CDR3, the DNA is TGTGCCAGCAGCCACAGGGTTGGCAATCAGCCCCAGCATTTT.

Ten or more counts support this clone. The chain is built from TRBV19 and TRBJ2-1; 12 positions match TRBD2. CDR1 is LNHDA and CDR2 is SQIVND in the germline V gene (reference sequence). There are 15 residues in the CDR3. V lost 8 bases and J lost 4; bases outside the gene matches: 6. CDR3 nucleotide sequence: TGTGCCAGTCAGGGACTAGCGGGTATGTACAATGAGCAGTTCTTC. This gives the protein CASQGLAGMYNEQFF.